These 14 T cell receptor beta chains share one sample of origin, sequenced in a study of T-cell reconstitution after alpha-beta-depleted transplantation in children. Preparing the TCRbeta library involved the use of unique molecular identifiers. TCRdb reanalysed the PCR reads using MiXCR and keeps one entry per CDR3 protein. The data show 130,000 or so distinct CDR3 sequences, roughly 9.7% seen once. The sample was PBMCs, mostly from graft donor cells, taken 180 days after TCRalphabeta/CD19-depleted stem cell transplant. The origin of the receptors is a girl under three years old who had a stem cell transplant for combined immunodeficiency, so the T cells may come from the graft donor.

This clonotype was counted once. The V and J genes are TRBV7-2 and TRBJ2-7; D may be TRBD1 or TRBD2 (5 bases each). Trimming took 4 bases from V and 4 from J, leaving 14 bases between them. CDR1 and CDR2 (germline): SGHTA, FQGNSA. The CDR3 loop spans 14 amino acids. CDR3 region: CASSSTGTAYEQYF. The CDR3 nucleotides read TGTGCCAGCAGCTCCACCGGGACGGCTTACGAGCAGTACTTC.

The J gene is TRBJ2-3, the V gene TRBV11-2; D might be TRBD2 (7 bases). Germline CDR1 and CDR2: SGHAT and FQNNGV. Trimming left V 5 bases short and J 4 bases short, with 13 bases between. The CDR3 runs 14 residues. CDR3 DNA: TGTGCCAGCAGCGTCCGAGGGGGGGCAGATACGCAGTATTTT. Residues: CASSVRGGADTQYF.

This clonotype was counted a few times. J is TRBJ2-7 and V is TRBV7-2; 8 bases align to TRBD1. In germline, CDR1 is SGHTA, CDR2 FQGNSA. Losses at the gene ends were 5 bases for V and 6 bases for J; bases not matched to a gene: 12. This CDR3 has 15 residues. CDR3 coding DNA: TGTGCCAGCAGCCCAGACAGGGGTTTTCGCGGCGAGCAGTACTTC. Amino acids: CASSPDRGFRGEQYF.

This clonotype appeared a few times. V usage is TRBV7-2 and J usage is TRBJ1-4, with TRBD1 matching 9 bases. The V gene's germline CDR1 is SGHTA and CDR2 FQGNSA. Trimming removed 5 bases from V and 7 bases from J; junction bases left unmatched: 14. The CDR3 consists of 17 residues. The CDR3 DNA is TGTGCCAGCAGCCCCCGGACAGGGGTGGCCCCGGGTGAAAAACTGTTTTTT. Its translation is CASSPRTGVAPGEKLFF.

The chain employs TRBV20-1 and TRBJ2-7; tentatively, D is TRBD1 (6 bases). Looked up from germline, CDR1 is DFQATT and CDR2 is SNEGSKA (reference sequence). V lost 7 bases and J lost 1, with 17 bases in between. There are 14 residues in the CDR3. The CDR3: CSVTPRDISYEQYF. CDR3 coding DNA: TGCAGTGTCACACCCCGGGACATATCCTACGAGCAGTACTTC.

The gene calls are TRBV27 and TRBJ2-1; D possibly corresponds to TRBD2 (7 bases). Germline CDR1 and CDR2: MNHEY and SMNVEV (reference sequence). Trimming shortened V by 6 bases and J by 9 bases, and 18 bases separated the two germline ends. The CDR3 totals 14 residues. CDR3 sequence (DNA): TGTGCCAGCAGGTCGCGGGGGCTAGGGAGTGAGCAGTTCTTC. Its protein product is CASRSRGLGSEQFF.

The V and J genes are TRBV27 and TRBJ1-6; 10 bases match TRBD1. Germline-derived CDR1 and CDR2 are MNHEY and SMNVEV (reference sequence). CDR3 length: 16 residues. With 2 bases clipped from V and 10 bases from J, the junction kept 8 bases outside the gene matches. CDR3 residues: CASSLRGQGLRSPLHF. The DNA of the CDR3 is TGTGCCAGCAGTTTACGGGGACAGGGGCTTCGCTCACCCCTCCACTTT.

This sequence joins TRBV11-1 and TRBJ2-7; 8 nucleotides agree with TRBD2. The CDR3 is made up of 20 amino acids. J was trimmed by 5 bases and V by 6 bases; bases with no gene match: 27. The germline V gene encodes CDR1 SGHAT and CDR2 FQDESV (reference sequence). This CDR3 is CASSYVASSFLAGIWDEQYF. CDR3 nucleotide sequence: TGTGCCAGCAGTTACGTAGCCTCCTCCTTTCTAGCGGGCATCTGGGACGAGCAGTACTTC.

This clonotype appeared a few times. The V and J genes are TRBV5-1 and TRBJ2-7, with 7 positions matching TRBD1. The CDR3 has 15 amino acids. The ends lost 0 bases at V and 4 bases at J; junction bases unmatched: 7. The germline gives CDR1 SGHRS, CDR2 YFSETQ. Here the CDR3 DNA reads TGCGCCAGCAGCTTGGAACAGGGGAACCTTTACGAGCAGTACTTC. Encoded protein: CASSLEQGNLYEQYF.

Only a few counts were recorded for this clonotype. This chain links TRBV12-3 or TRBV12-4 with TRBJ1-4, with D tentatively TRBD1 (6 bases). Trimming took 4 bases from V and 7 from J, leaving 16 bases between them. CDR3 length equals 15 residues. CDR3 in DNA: TGTGCCAGCAGTTCGGACAGAATCGAGATTGAAAAACTGTTTTTT. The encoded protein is CASSSDRIEIEKLFF.

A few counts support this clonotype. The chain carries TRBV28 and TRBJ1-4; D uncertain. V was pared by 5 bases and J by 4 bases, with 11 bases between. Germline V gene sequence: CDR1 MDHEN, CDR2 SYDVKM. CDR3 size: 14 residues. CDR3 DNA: TGTGCCAGCAGTATAATCGGGGTTAATGAAAAACTGTTTTTT. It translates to CASSIIGVNEKLFF.

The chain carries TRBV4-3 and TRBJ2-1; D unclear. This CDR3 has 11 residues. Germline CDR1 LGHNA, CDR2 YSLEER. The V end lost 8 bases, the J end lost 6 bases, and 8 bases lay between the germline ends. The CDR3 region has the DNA TGCGCCAGCTTAGACTGCAATGAGCAGTTCTTC. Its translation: CASLDCNEQFF.

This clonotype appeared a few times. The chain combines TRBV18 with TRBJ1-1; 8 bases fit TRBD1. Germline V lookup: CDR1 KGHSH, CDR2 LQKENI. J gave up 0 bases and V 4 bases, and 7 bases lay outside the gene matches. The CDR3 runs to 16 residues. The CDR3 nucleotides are TGTGCCAGCTCACGGGACAGGCAAGGGGTGAACACTGAAGCTTTCTTT. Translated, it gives CASSRDRQGVNTEAFF.

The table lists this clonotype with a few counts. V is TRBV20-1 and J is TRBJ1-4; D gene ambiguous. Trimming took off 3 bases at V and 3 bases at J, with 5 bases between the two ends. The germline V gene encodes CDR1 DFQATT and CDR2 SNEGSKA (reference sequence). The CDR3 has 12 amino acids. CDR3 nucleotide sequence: TGCAGTGCTAGCCCGGCTAATGAAAAACTGTTTTTT. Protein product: CSASPANEKLFF.